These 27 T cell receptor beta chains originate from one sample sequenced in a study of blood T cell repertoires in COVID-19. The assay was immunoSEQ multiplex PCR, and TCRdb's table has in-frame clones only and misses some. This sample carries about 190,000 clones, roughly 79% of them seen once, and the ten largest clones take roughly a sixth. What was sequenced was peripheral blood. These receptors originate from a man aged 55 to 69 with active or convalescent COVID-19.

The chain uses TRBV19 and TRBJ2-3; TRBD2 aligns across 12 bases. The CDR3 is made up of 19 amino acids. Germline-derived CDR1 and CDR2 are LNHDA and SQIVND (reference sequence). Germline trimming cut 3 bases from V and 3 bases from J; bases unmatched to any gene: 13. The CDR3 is CASSILAGGHGVETDTQYF. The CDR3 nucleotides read TGTGCCAGTAGTATTCTAGCGGGAGGGCACGGGGTGGAAACAGATACGCAGTATTTT.

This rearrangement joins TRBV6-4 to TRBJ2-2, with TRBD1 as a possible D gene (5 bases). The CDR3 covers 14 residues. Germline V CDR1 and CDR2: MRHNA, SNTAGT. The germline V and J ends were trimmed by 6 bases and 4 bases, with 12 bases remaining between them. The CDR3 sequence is CASSPRVSTGELFF. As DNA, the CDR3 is TGTGCCAGCAGCCCCAGGGTTTCCACCGGGGAGCTGTTTTTT.

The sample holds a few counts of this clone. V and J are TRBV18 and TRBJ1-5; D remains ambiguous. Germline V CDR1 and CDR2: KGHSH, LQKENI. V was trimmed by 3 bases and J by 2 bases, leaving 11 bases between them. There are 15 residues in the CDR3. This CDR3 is CASSPPSGGNQPQHF. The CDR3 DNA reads TGTGCCAGCTCACCCCCCAGCGGGGGCAATCAGCCCCAGCATTTT. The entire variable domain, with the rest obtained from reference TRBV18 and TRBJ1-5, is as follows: NAGVMQNPRHLVRRRGQEARLRCSPMKGHSHVYWYRQLPEEGLKFMVYLQKENIIDESGMPKERFSAEFPKEGPSILRIQQVVRGDSAAYFCASSPPSGGNQPQHFGDGTRLSIL.

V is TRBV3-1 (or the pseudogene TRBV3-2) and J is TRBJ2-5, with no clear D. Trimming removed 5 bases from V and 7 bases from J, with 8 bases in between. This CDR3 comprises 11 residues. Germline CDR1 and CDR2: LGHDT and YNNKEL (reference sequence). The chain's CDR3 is CASSGLGTQYF. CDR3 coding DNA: TGTGCCAGCAGCGGGCTTGGGACCCAGTACTTC.

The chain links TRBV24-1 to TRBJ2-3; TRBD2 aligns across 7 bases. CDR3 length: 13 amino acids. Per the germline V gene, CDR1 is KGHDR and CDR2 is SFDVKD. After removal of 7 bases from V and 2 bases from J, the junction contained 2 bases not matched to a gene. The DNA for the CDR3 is TGTGCCACCAGCCTAGCGGCCACAGATACGCAGTATTTT. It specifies CATSLAATDTQYF.

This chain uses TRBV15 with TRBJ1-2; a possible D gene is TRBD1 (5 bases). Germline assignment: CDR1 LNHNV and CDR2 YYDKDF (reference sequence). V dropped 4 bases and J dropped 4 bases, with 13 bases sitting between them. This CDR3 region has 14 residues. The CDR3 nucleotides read TGTGCCACCAGCACGCCGGCGGGGGGCTATGGCTACACCTTC. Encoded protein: CATSTPAGGYGYTF.

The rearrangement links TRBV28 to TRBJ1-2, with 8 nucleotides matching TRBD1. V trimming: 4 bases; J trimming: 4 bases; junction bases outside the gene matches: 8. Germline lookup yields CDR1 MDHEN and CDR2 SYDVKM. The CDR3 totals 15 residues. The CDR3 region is CASSSLDRVSYGYTF. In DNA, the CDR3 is TGTGCCAGCAGTTCGCTGGACAGGGTGTCCTATGGCTACACCTTC.

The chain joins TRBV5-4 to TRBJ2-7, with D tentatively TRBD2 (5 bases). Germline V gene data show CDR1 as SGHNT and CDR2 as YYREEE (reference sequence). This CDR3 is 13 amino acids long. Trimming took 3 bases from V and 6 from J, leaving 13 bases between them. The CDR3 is CASSYPEGTEQYF. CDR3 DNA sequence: TGTGCCAGCAGCTATCCTGAGGGTACCGAGCAGTACTTC.

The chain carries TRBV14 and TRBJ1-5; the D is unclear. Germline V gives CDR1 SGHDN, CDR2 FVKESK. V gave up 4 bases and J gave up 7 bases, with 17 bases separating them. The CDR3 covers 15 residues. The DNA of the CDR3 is TGTGCCAGCAGCCTCCCCGGTGGCTTGGGCCAGCCCCAGCATTTT. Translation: CASSLPGGLGQPQHF.

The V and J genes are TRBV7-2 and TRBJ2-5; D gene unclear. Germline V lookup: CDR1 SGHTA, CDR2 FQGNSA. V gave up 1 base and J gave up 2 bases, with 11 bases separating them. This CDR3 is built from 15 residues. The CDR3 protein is CASSLGVRRQETQYF. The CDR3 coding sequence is TGTGCCAGCAGCTTAGGCGTGAGAAGACAAGAGACCCAGTACTTC. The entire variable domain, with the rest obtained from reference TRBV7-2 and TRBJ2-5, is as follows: GAGVSQSPSNKVTEKGKDVELRCDPISGHTALYWYRQSLGQGLEFLIYFQGNSAPDKSGLPSDRFSAERTGGSVSTLTIQRTQQEDSAVYLCASSLGVRRQETQYFGPGTRLLVL.

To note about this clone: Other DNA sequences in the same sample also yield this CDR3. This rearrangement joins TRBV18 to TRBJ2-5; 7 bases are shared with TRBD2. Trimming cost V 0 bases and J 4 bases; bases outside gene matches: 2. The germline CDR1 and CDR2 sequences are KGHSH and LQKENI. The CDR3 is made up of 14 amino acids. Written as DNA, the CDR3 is TGTGCCAGCTCACCACCAGCGGGGCGAGAGACCCAGTACTTC. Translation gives CASSPPAGRETQYF.

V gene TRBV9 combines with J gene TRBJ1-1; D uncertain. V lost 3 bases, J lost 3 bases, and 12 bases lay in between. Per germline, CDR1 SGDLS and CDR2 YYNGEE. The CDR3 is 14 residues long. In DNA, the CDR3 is TGTGCCAGCAGCGCGAGCTGGCGGGACACTGAAGCTTTCTTT. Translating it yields CASSASWRDTEAFF.

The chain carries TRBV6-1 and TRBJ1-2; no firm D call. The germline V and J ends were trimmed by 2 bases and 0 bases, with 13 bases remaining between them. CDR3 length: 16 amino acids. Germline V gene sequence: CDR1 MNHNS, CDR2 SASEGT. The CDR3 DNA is TGTGCCAGCAGTGAATCCGCCCTAGCAGCTAACTATGGCTACACCTTC. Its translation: CASSESALAANYGYTF.

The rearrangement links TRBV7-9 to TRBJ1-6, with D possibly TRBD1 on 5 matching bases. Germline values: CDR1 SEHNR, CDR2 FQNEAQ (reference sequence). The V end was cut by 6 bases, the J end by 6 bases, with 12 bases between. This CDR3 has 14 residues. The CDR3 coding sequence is TGTGCCAGCAGTCCTCAAAGGGGTAATTCACCCCTCCACTTT. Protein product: CASSPQRGNSPLHF. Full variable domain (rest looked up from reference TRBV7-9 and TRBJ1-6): DTGVSQNPRHKITKRGQNVTFRCDPISEHNRLYWYRQTLGQGPEFLTYFQNEAQLEKSRLLSDRFSAERPKGSFSTLEIQRTEQGDSAMYLCASSPQRGNSPLHFGNGTRLTVT.

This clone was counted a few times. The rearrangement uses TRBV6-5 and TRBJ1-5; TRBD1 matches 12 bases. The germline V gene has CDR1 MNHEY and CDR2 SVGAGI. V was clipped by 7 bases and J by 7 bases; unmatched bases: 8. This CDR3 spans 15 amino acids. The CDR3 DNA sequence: TGTGCCAGCACTATGGGACAGGGGGCAGGACAGCCCCAGCATTTT. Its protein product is CASTMGQGAGQPQHF.

This CDR3 reads CASSPSGPPGEQYF. The CDR3 DNA follows: TGTGCCAGCTCACCGAGCGGGCCGCCCGGCGAGCAGTACTTC. The rearrangement uses TRBV18 and TRBJ2-7; tentative D call: TRBD2 (6 bases). V lost 3 bases and J lost 6, with 15 bases in between. The CDR3 spans 14 residues. CDR1 and CDR2 (germline): KGHSH, LQKENI.

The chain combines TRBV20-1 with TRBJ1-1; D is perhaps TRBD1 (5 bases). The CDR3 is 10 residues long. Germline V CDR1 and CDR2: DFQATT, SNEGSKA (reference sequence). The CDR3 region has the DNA TGCAGCCTGGGGGGGACTGAAGCTTTCTTT. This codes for CSLGGTEAFF.

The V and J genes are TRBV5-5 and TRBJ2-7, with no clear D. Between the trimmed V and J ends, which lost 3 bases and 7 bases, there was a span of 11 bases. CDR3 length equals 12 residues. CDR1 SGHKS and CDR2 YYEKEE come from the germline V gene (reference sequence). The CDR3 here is CASSSRSGEQYF. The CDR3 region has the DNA TGTGCCAGCAGCTCCCGTTCAGGAGAGCAGTACTTC.

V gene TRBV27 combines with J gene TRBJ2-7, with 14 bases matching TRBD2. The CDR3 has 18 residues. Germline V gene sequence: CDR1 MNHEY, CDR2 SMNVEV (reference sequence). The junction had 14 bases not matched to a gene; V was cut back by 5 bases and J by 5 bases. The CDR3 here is CASSPKAGTSGSTHEQYF. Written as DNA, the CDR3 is TGTGCCAGCAGTCCCAAAGCCGGGACTAGCGGGAGTACCCACGAGCAGTACTTC.

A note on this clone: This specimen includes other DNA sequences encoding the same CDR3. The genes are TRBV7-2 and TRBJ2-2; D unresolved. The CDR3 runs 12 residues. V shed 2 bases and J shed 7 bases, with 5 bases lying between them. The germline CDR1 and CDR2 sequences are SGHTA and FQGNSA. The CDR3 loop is CASSLPGGELFF. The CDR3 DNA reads TGTGCCAGCAGCTTACCAGGCGGGGAGCTGTTTTTT.

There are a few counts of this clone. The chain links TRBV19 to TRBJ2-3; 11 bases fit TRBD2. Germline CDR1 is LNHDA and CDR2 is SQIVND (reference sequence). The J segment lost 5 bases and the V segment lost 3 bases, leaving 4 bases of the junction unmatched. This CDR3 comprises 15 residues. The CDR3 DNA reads TGTGCCAGTAGTATTACTAGCGGGAGAGTAGATACGCAGTATTTT. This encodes CASSITSGRVDTQYF. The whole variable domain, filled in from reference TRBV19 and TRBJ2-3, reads DGGITQSPKYLFRKEGQNVTLSCEQNLNHDAMYWYRQDPGQGLRLIYYSQIVNDFQKGDIAEGYSVSREKKESFPLTVTSAQKNPTAFYLCASSITSGRVDTQYFGPGTRLTVL.

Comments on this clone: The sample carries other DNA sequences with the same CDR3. Here the CDR3 DNA reads TGTGCCAGCCTAGCGGGGAACACAGATACGCAGTATTTT. Protein sequence: CASLAGNTDTQYF. V is TRBV28 and J is TRBJ2-3; TRBD2 agrees at 9 bases. The CDR3 is 13 amino acids. V dropped 8 bases and J dropped 2; count of bases not matched to a gene: 2. Germline CDR1 MDHEN, CDR2 SYDVKM.

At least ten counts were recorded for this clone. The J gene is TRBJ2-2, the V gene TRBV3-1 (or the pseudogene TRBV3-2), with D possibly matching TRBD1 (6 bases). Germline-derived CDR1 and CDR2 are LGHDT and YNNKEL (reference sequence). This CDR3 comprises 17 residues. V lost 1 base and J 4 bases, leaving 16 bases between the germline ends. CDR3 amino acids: CASSQGLGGTGTGELFF. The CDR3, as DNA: TGTGCCAGCAGCCAAGGGTTAGGGGGTACCGGCACCGGGGAGCTGTTTTTT.

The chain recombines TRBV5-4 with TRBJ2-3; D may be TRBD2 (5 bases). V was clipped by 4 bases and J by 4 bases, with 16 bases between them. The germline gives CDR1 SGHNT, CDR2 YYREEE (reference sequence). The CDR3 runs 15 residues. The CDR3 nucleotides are TGTGCCAGCAGCCGACCGTCTGCGCGGGCAGATACGCAGTATTTT. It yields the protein CASSRPSARADTQYF.

Here the CDR3 reads CASSSLADQPQHF. In nucleotides, the CDR3 is TGTGCCAGCAGCTCGCTAGCCGACCAGCCCCAGCATTTT. The V gene is TRBV11-2, the J gene TRBJ1-5; no reliable D call. The CDR3 loop spans 13 amino acids. CDR1 is SGHAT, CDR2 FQNNGV, per germline. V lost 4 bases and J lost 7, with 11 bases in between.

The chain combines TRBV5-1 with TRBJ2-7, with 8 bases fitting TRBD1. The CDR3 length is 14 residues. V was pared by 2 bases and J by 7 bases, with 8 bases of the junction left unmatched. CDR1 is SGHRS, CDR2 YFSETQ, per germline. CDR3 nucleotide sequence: TGCGCCAGCAGCTTAAGCCAGGGGGCTGGGGAGCAGTACTTC. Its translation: CASSLSQGAGEQYF.

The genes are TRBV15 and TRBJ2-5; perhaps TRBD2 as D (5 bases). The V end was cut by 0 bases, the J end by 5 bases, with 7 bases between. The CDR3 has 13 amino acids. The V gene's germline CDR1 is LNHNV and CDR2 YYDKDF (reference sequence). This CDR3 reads CATSRDTGETQYF. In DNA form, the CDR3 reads TGTGCCACCAGCAGAGATACGGGGGAGACCCAGTACTTC.